This T cell receptor beta chain came from a study of patients and donors after allogeneic stem cell transplantation. The CDR3 contains 13 residues. Deletions cut 3 bases from V and 6 bases from J, with 11 bases between. CDR1 is ENHRY and CDR2 is SYGVKD in the germline V gene. TCRdb independently ran MiXCR on the RT-PCR reads; one entry per CDR3 protein. The sample lists about 960,000 distinct CDR3 sequences, approximately 18% seen once, with 5.5% to 6.5% in the top ten. Specimen: blood, either unsorted or a sorted T cell fraction (not recorded which). The rearrangement joins TRBV10-3 to TRBJ1-2; D possibly corresponds to TRBD1 (5 bases). This sequence was found in a human donor who was either an allogeneic HSCT recipient or a stem cell or donor lymphocyte infusion donor (not recorded which). It is not recorded whose cells these are; they may come from a transplant donor. The CDR3 protein is CAISDSSRDGYTF. The CDR3 DNA sequence: TGTGCCATCAGTGACTCCAGCAGGGATGGCTACACCTTC.